This TCR beta chain came from a study of Graves' ophthalmopathy and Graves' hyperthyroidism. This clonotype was seen repeatedly, ten times or more. The CDR3 totals 16 residues. Germline values: CDR1 MDHEN, CDR2 SYDVKM. Trimming removed 5 bases from V and 0 bases from J; junction bases left unmatched: 10. The sequenced template was RNA, covering the TCR beta CDR3 region. The first round was an RT-PCR with HTBI primers, and the second round was a multiplex PCR. TCRdb re-called the multiplex PCR reads with MiXCR, one entry per CDR3 protein. The data contain roughly 380,000 distinct CDR3 sequences, 15% of them singletons.

The specimen was peripheral blood. This sequence originates from a woman aged 18-29 years with stable Graves' hyperthyroidism. This chain connects TRBV28 to TRBJ2-7, with 7 bases identical to TRBD2. The CDR3: CASSTLRGGSSYEQYF. As DNA, the CDR3 is TGTGCCAGCAGTACCCTCCGGGGAGGGAGCTCCTACGAGCAGTACTTC.